This TCR beta chain derives from a study of blood T cell repertoires in COVID-19. Overall study context: Sources were T cells, B-cell-depleted T cells, or PBMCs; the material itself was cDNA or gDNA.

Profiled with immunoSEQ multiplex PCR; TCRdb holds only in-frame clones, not every one. The sample consists of 250,000 to 350,000 clones, about 85% of them appearing once. Germline V gives CDR1 LNHDA, CDR2 SQIVND (reference sequence). The length of the CDR3 is 13 residues. V lost 10 bases and J lost 5, with 17 bases in between. Source material: peripheral blood. V gene TRBV19 combines with J gene TRBJ2-5; D perhaps matches TRBD2 (7 bases). This clonotype was sampled from a woman aged 45-60 years who had recovered from COVID-19. CDR3 sequence: CATRRGGLETQYF. The CDR3 coding sequence is TGTGCCACACGGAGGGGGGGTTTGGAGACCCAGTACTTC.